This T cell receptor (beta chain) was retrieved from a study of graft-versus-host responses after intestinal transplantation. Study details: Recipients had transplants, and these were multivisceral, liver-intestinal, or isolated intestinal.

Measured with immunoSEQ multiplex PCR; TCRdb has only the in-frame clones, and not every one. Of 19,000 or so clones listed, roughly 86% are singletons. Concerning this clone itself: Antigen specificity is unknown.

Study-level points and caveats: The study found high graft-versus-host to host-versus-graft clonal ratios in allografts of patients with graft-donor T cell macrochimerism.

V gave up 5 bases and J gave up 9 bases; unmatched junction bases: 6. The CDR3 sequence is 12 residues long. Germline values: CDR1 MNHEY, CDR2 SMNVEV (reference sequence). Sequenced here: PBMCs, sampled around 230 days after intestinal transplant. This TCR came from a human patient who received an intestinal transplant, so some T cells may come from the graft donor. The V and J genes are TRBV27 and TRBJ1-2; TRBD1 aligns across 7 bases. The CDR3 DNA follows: TGTGCCAGCAGTCCCCGACAGGGCCGCTACACCTTC. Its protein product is CASSPRQGRYTF.